Reported below is one T cell receptor (beta chain). It has no known antigen specificity. Base qualities are not recorded, but no much larger clone differs from it by a single base. This sample was included in a study of blood T cell repertoires in COVID-19 (TCRdb year 2020). Regarding the study in general: Samples covering the acute and convalescent phases of COVID-19 were provided by collaborators in the United States, Italy and Spain. The prospective study material was composed of cDNA or gDNA derived from T cells, B-cell-depleted T cells, or PBMCs. Subjects who had been exposed to COVID-19, were actively infected with it, or had recovered from it provided the deeply sampled blood TCRbeta repertoires that made up the dataset. The repertoires were released in a freely available public database meant as a resource for research on the immune response to SARS-CoV-2. Samples came from the ongoing ImmuneRACE study (first 160 participants) plus 1,254 subjects from 6 global collaborators. A de-identified subject ID, COVID-19 status, age in years and sex were almost always included in the sample metadata. Where HLA class I and class II types were available, the types were taken from metadata supplied by the sample provider, not from assay-based typing.

The research as a whole found: The amount of clinical and demographic metadata varied by source and participant and was provided uncurated.

TCRbeta CDR3 regions were amplified from genomic DNA by means of the immunoSEQ Assay, a bias-controlled multiplex PCR. The published analysis was carried out like this. Nucleated cell counts per sample were estimated from amplification of reference gene primers within the assay. Sequence reads were collapsed and filtered to measure the absolute abundance of every unique TCRbeta CDR3 rearrangement. For each sample, productive Simpson clonality was calculated as the square root of Simpson's diversity index across productive rearrangements. Entries here come from immuneACCESS through TCRdb and include only in-frame sequences with V and J called. Some clones fail to appear in such tables; in the studies checked, an unresolved V gene covers under half of the shortfall, and the cause of the remainder is unknown. Clonal size and the V and J genes are those of that table, whereas D and trimming came from the DNA. The sample table records around 130,000 clones; 80% to 90% of these occur just once. Clones ranked in the top ten supply around 30% of the sample.

Whole blood was collected in K2EDTA tubes by collaborating institutions according to the institutions' own protocols. For TCRbeta analysis, collaborators shipped samples as frozen whole blood, isolated PBMCs, or DNA extracted from either of those sample types. The CDR1 and CDR2 encoded by the germline V gene are SNHLY and FYNNEI. V loses 5 bases of germline sequence and J loses 5 bases, and the interval between the two ends is 16 bases. From the cysteine through the phenylalanine, the CDR3 covers 14 amino acids. Solely the CDR3 DNA is kept, with 42 bases framed from the first base. The sequence derives from a man aged 70-80 years with active or convalescent COVID-19. The rearrangement combines TRBV2 with TRBJ2-7; the D gene is not confidently resolved. The specimen sequenced was peripheral blood. The CDR3 reads CASSQFQVNNEQYF. The DNA sequence is TGTGCCAGCAGTCAATTCCAGGTAAACAACGAGCAGTACTTC.